The T cell receptor (beta chain) described here comes from a study of blood T cell repertoires in COVID-19. The CDR3 is 12 residues long. Deletions cut 3 bases from V and 6 bases from J, with 9 bases between. The V gene's germline CDR1 is SQVTM and CDR2 ANQGSEA. The assay was immunoSEQ multiplex PCR, and TCRdb's table has in-frame clones only and misses some. The table shows roughly 160,000 clones, with about nine tenths occurring only once. V usage is TRBV29-1 and J usage is TRBJ2-1, with a possible D match to TRBD1 (6 bases). Specimen: peripheral blood. The receptor was derived from a man aged 18 to 30 with COVID-19, enrolled during active disease. This CDR3 reads CSVEQGTNEQFF. CDR3 nucleotide sequence: TGCAGCGTTGAGCAGGGGACCAATGAGCAGTTCTTC.